The 25 T cell receptor beta chains given below trace back to one sample, sequenced in a study of control samples from healthy donors and cancer patients. The repertoire was sequenced with immunoSEQ multiplex PCR; TCRdb's copy has only in-frame clones and lacks some. This sample has 100,000 to 150,000 clones, with around 90% found just once. The sequenced material came from blood. These receptors were collected from a man aged 18 to 29 in good health.

The chain carries TRBV14 and TRBJ2-5, with TRBD1 identical over 8 bases. This CDR3 comprises 13 residues. The V and J ends lost 7 bases and 2 bases, in that order; junction bases with no gene match: 3. Germline-derived CDR1 and CDR2 are SGHDN and FVKESK. The CDR3 reads CASTGGSQETQYF. The CDR3 region has the DNA TGTGCCAGCACAGGGGGCAGTCAAGAGACCCAGTACTTC.

The genes are TRBV4-1 and TRBJ2-7; D gene unclear. Germline CDR1 and CDR2: MGHRA and YSYEKL. The CDR3 is made up of 15 amino acids. The ends were cut back, 1 base at V and 2 bases at J, with 12 bases in the middle. In DNA, the CDR3 is TGCGCCAGCAGCCAAGGTTCAGGCTCACCCTACGAGCAGTACTTC. As protein: CASSQGSGSPYEQYF.

The V call is TRBV2, the J call TRBJ1-1; 9 nucleotides align to TRBD1. The length of the CDR3 is 12 residues. Unmatched junction bases numbered 3, after V lost 6 bases and J lost 7 bases. The germline V gene has CDR1 SNHLY and CDR2 FYNNEI. Here the CDR3 reads CASRRQGDEAFF. For the CDR3, the DNA is TGTGCCAGCAGACGACAGGGGGATGAAGCTTTCTTT.

This sequence joins TRBV3-1 (or the pseudogene TRBV3-2) and TRBJ2-5; the D is unclear. Trimming stripped 5 bases from V and 5 bases from J, with 9 bases between. Germline V gene sequence: CDR1 LGHDT, CDR2 YNNKEL (reference sequence). CDR3 length: 12 residues. CDR3 loop: CASSRAWETQYF. The CDR3 DNA is TGTGCCAGCAGCAGGGCTTGGGAGACCCAGTACTTC.

This clone was observed a single time. J is TRBJ2-3 and V is TRBV19, with 8 nucleotides matching TRBD1. J was trimmed by 2 bases and V by 5 bases; bases with no gene match: 6. Germline values: CDR1 LNHDA, CDR2 SQIVND (reference sequence). The CDR3 consists of 15 residues. This chain's CDR3 is CASSPRGQDTDTQYF. CDR3 DNA: TGTGCCAGTAGTCCTCGGGGACAGGACACAGATACGCAGTATTTT.

In this sample, this clone turned up many times. The gene calls are TRBV6-1 and TRBJ2-7, with 7 nucleotides matching TRBD1. The V and J ends lost 0 bases and 6 bases, in that order; junction bases with no gene match: 8. The CDR3 sequence is 15 residues long. The germline V gene has CDR1 MNHNS and CDR2 SASEGT. In nucleotides, the CDR3 is TGTGCCAGCAGTGAAGCGCTGAACAGGGGTAGCGAGCAGTACTTC. Translating it yields CASSEALNRGSEQYF.

The CDR3 coding sequence is TGTGCCAGCAGCCCCCGAGCGGGGAGAGCCTACGAGCAGTACTTC. This sequence encodes CASSPRAGRAYEQYF. The rearrangement uses TRBV27 and TRBJ2-7; 7 nucleotides agree with TRBD2. This CDR3 contains 15 residues. With V trimmed by 6 bases and J by 2 bases, 10 bases remained unmatched. Germline CDR1 reads MNHEY; CDR2 reads SMNVEV (reference sequence).

V and J are TRBV9 and TRBJ1-3; D is unresolved. CDR1 SGDLS and CDR2 YYNGEE come from the germline V gene. The ends were cut back, 1 base at V and 2 bases at J, with 4 bases in the middle. The CDR3 runs to 13 residues. The CDR3 protein is CASSVPPGNTIYF. The CDR3 DNA reads as TGTGCCAGCAGCGTACCCCCTGGAAACACCATATATTTT.

This chain joins TRBV3-1 (or the pseudogene TRBV3-2) and TRBJ2-1; TRBD2 aligns across 11 bases. The length of the CDR3 is 17 residues. Germline V CDR1 and CDR2: LGHDT, YNNKEL (reference sequence). The V gene end was trimmed by 6 bases and the J gene end by 0 bases; junction bases not matched to a gene: 7. The CDR3 reads CASSLLGTSGSYNEQFF. The CDR3 nucleotides read TGTGCCAGCAGTCTATTAGGGACTAGCGGCTCCTACAATGAGCAGTTCTTC.

The chain couples TRBV19 to TRBJ1-1; D call uncertain. CDR3 length equals 13 residues. From germline, CDR1 is LNHDA and CDR2 SQIVND (reference sequence). Trimming took 2 bases from V and 0 from J, leaving 4 bases between them. The CDR3 region is CASSIHLNTEAFF. The CDR3 DNA is TGTGCCAGTAGTATACATTTGAACACTGAAGCTTTCTTT.

The chain employs TRBV6-5 and TRBJ2-3; D is unclear. The V gene lost 6 bases and the J gene lost 0 bases, with 10 bases spanning the gap. This CDR3 is 14 amino acids long. Germline lookup yields CDR1 MNHEY and CDR2 SVGAGI. The CDR3 DNA sequence: TGTGCCAGCAGAAGTAGCAGGAGCACAGATACGCAGTATTTT. Protein product: CASRSSRSTDTQYF.

Of note for this clone: Relative to the germline gene, one junction end is altered; a read error may explain this. The genes are TRBV5-5 and TRBJ2-5; 10 bases are a match to TRBD1. CDR1 and CDR2 from the germline V gene are SGHKS and YYEKEE (reference sequence). The CDR3 runs to 12 residues. The CDR3, as DNA: TGTGCCAGCAGTTATAGTGGGACAGGGGCGGACTTC. Its translation: CASSYSGTGADF.

This chain connects TRBV6-1 to TRBJ1-1; D gene ambiguous. Between the trimmed V and J ends, which lost 0 bases and 1 base, there was a span of 6 bases. The CDR3 extends over 14 amino acids. Germline V lookup: CDR1 MNHNS, CDR2 SASEGT. The CDR3 nucleotides read TGTGCCAGCAGTGAAGCGGAGGAGAACACTGAAGCTTTCTTT. Its translation is CASSEAEENTEAFF.

The chain is built from TRBV27 and TRBJ2-7, with no clear D. Germline CDR1 is MNHEY and CDR2 is SMNVEV (reference sequence). V lost 1 base and J 2 bases, leaving 12 bases between the germline ends. The CDR3 totals 15 residues. DNA for the CDR3: TGTGCCAGCAGTTTATTTGAGACACCCACCTACGAGCAGTACTTC. The encoded protein is CASSLFETPTYEQYF.

The V and J genes are TRBV2 and TRBJ1-1, with 7 bases fitting TRBD1. The CDR3 covers 12 residues. Germline CDR1 SNHLY, CDR2 FYNNEI. The ends lost 5 bases at V and 10 bases at J; junction bases unmatched: 7. CDR3 sequence (DNA): TGTGCCAGCAGTCAACAGGGGCCTGGAGCTTTCTTT. This sequence encodes CASSQQGPGAFF.

This chain links TRBV11-2 with TRBJ2-1; 7 nucleotides align to TRBD1. Germline V gene data show CDR1 as SGHAT and CDR2 as FQNNGV. After removal of 0 bases from V and 4 bases from J, the junction contained 6 bases not matched to a gene. The CDR3 has 16 amino acids. The CDR3 spells CASSLEWDRPYNEQFF. For the CDR3, the DNA is TGTGCCAGCAGCTTAGAATGGGACAGACCTTACAATGAGCAGTTCTTC.

This sequence joins TRBV2 and TRBJ2-5, with D unclear. The V end was cut by 4 bases, the J end by 7 bases, with 16 bases between. This CDR3 contains 14 residues. Germline CDR1 SNHLY, CDR2 FYNNEI. DNA for the CDR3: TGTGCCAGCAGTGTCCCTGACGTTTATCGGACCCAGTACTTC. Translating gives CASSVPDVYRTQYF.

This clone was observed a handful of times. Other DNA sequences in this specimen translate into the identical CDR3. The chain is built from TRBV3-1 (or the pseudogene TRBV3-2) and TRBJ2-7; D not resolved. The CDR3 spans 12 residues. The germline V and J ends were trimmed by 0 bases and 5 bases, with 5 bases remaining between them. The germline CDR1 and CDR2 sequences are LGHDT and YNNKEL (reference sequence). CDR3 sequence: CASSQEGHEQYF. CDR3 sequence (DNA): TGTGCCAGCAGCCAAGAAGGCCACGAGCAGTACTTC.

This sequence joins TRBV3-1 (or the pseudogene TRBV3-2) and TRBJ2-1; 8 bases are shared with TRBD2. With V trimmed by 5 bases and J by 11 bases, 2 bases remained unmatched. From germline, CDR1 is LGHDT and CDR2 YNNKEL (reference sequence). The CDR3 runs to 11 residues. The CDR3 bases are TGTGCCAGCAGCGGGACTAGACAGCAGTTCTTC. Translating it yields CASSGTRQQFF.

This chain joins TRBV5-6 and TRBJ2-1; D may be TRBD2 (6 bases). CDR3 length: 13 residues. CDR1 is SGHDT, CDR2 YYEEEE, per germline. Trimming removed 4 bases at V and 4 bases at J, with 9 bases between. CDR3 coding DNA: TGTGCCAGCAGCCTGGGACTGTACAATGAGCAGTTCTTC. It is translated as CASSLGLYNEQFF.

The chain joins TRBV18 to TRBJ1-1; D is unclear. CDR3 length: 13 residues. Germline V CDR1 and CDR2: KGHSH, LQKENI. Trimming cost V 3 bases and J 1 base, with 6 bases left between them. The CDR3 sequence: CASSPQRNTEAFF. The CDR3 region has the DNA TGTGCCAGCTCACCCCAAAGGAACACTGAAGCTTTCTTT.

The chain carries TRBV19 and TRBJ1-4; 9 nucleotides line up with TRBD1. Germline V gives CDR1 LNHDA, CDR2 SQIVND (reference sequence). This CDR3 is 14 amino acids long. The V and J ends lost 6 bases and 8 bases, in that order; junction bases with no gene match: 7. The CDR3 sequence: CASSPTGGQEKLFF. The CDR3 bases are TGTGCCAGTAGCCCGACAGGGGGACAGGAAAAACTGTTTTTT.

The CDR3 reads CASSIWGQGKEGTEAFF. The CDR3 coding sequence is TGTGCCAGTAGTATCTGGGGACAGGGGAAGGAGGGGACTGAAGCTTTCTTT. This chain connects TRBV19 to TRBJ1-1, with TRBD1 matching over 10 bases. Trimming at V came to 3 bases and at J to 5 bases, leaving 12 bases not matched to a gene. This CDR3 has 17 residues. Germline V gives CDR1 LNHDA, CDR2 SQIVND (reference sequence).

The genes are TRBV9 and TRBJ2-7, with 11 bases lining up with TRBD2. Per the germline V gene, CDR1 is SGDLS and CDR2 is YYNGEE. V was pared by 3 bases and J by 2 bases, with 4 bases of the junction left unmatched. The CDR3 extends over 15 amino acids. The chain's CDR3 is CASSGPSGGPYEQYF. The CDR3 coding sequence is TGTGCCAGCAGCGGCCCTAGCGGGGGGCCCTACGAGCAGTACTTC.

This chain uses TRBV2 with TRBJ1-1; TRBD1 agrees at 7 bases. The junction had 2 bases not matched to a gene; V was cut back by 4 bases and J by 0 bases. This CDR3 region has 14 residues. Per the germline V gene, CDR1 is SNHLY and CDR2 is FYNNEI. In DNA, the CDR3 is TGTGCCAGCAGTGGACAGGGCATGAACACTGAAGCTTTCTTT. This gives the protein CASSGQGMNTEAFF.